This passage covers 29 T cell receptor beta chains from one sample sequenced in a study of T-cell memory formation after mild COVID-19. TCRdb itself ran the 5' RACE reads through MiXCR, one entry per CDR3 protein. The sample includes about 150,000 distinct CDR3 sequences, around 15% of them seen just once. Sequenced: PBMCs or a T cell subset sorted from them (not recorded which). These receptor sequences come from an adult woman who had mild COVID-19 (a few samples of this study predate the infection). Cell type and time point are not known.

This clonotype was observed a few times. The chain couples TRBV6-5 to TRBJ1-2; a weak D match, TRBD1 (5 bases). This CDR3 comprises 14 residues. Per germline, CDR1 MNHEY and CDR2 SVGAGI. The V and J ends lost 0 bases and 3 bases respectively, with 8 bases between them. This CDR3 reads CASSYSGGDYGYTF. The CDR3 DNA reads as TGTGCCAGCAGTTACTCGGGGGGGGACTATGGCTACACCTTC.

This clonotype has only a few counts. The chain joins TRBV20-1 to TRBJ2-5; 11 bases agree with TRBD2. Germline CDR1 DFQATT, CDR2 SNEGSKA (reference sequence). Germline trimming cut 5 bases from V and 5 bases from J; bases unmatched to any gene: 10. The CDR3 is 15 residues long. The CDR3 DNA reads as TGCAGTGCTTGTAATAGCGGGGGGGCAGATGAGACCCAGTACTTC. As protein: CSACNSGGADETQYF.

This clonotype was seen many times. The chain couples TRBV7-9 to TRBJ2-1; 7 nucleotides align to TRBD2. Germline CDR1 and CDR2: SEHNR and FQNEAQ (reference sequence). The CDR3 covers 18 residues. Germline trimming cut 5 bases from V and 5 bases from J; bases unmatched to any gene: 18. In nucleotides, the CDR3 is TGTGCCAGCAGCCCCACCGGGAGGCTAGCGCGTCGGAACAATGAGCAGTTCTTC. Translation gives CASSPTGRLARRNNEQFF.

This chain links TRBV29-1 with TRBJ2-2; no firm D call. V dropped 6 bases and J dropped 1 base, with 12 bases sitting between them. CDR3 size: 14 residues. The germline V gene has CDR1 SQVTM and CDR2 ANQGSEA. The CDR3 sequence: CSVQNPVNTGELFF. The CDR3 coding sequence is TGCAGCGTCCAAAACCCGGTGAACACCGGGGAGCTGTTTTTT.

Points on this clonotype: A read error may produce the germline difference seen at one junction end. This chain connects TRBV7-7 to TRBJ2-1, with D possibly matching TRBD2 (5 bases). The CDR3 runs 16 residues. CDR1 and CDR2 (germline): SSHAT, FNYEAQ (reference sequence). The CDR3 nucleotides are TGTGCTAGCAGCCAACACGAGGGAACCGGTTACAATGAGCAGTTCTTC. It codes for CASSQHEGTGYNEQFF. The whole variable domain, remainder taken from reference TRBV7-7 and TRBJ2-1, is GAGVSQSPRYKVTKRGQDVTLRCDPISSHATLYWYQQALGQGPEFLTYFNYEAQPDKSGLPSDRFSAERPEGSISTLTIQRTEQRDSAMYRCASSQHEGTGYNEQFFGPGTRLTVL.

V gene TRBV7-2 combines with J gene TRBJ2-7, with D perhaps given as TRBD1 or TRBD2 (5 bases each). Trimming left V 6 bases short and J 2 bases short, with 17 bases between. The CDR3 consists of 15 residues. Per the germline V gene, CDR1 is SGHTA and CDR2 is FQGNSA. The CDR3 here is CASRGTGRPTYEQYF. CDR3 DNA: TGTGCCAGCAGAGGGACGGGGCGGCCCACCTACGAGCAGTACTTC.

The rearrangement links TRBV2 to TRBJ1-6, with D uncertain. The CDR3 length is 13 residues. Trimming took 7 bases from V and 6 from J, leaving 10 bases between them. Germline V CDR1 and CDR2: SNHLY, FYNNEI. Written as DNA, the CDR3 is TGTGCCAGCAAGAGGGATAGTAATTCACCCCTCCACTTT. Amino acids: CASKRDSNSPLHF. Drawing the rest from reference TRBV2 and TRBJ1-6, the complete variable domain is EPEVTQTPSHQVTQMGQEVILRCVPISNHLYFYWYRQILGQKVEFLVSFYNNEISEKSEIFDDQFSVERPDGSNFTLKIRSTKLEDSAMYFCASKRDSNSPLHFGNGTRLTVT.

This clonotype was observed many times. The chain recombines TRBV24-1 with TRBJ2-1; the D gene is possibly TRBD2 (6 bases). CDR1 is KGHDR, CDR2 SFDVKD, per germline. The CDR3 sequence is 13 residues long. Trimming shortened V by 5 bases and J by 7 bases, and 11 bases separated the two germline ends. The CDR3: CATSVVGRNEQFF. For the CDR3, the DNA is TGTGCCACCAGTGTAGTAGGGAGGAATGAGCAGTTCTTC.

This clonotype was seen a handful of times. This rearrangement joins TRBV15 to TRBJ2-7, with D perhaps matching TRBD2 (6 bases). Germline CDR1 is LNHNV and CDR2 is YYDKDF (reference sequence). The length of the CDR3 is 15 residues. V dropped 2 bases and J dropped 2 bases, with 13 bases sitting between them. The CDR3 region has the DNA TGTGCCACCAGCAGAAGTGGACTAAACACCTACGAGCAGTACTTC. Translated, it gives CATSRSGLNTYEQYF.

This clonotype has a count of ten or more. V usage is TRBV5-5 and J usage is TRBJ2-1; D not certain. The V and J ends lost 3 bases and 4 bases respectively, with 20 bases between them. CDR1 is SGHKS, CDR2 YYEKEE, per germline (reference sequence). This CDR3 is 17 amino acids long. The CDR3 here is CASSYRVFGSVYNEQFF. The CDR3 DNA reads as TGTGCCAGCAGCTACCGGGTTTTCGGGTCTGTATACAATGAGCAGTTCTTC.

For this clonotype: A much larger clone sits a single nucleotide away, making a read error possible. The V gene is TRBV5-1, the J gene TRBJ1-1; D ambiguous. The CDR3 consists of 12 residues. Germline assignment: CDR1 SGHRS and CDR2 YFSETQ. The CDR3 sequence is CASSSSGSEALF. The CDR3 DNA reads TGCGCCAGCAGCTCCAGTGGGAGTGAAGCTTTATTT.

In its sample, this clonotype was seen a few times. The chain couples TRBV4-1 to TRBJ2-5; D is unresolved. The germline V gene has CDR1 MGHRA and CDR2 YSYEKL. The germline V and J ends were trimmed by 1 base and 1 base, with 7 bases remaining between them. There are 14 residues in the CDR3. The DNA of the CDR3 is TGCGCCAGCAGCCAAGTAGGCAGCCAAGAGACCCAGTACTTC. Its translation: CASSQVGSQETQYF.

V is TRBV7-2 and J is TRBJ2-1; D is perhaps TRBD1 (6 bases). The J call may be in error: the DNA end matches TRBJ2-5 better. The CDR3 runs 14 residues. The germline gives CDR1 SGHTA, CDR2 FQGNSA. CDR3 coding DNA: TGTGCCAGCAGCTTCGGCTGGGGGCATAAGACCCAGTACTTC. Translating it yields CASSFGWGHKTQYF.

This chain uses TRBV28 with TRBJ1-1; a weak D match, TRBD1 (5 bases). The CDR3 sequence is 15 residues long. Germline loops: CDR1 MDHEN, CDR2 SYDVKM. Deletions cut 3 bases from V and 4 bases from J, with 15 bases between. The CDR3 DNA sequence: TGTGCCAGCAGTTTGATCCCCGGGACGGGCACTGAAGCTTTCTTT. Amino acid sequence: CASSLIPGTGTEAFF. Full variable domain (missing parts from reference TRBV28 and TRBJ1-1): DVKVTQSSRYLVKRTGEKVFLECVQDMDHENMFWYRQDPGLGLRLIYFSYDVKMKEKGDIPEGYSVSREKKERFSLILESASTNQTSMYLCASSLIPGTGTEAFFGQGTRLTVV.

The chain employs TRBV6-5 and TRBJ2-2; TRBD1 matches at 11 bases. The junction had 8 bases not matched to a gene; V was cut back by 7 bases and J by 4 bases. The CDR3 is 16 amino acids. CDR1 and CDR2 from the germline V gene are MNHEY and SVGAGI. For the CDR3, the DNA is TGTGCCAGCATGCGGACAGGGGGCGCGGGCACCGGGGAGCTGTTTTTT. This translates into CASMRTGGAGTGELFF.

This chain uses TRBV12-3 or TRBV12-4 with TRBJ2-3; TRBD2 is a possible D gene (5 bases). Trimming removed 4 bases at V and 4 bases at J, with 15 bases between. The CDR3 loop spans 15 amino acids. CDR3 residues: CASSSYGILSDTQYF. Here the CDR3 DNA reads TGTGCCAGCAGTTCCTACGGGATCCTTTCAGATACGCAGTATTTT.

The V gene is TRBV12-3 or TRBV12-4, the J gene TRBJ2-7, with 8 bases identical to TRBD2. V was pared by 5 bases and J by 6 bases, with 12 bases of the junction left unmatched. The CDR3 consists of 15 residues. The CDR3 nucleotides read TGTGCCAGCAGTCCACCGGGAGGGCTAGCAGCCGAGCAGTACTTC. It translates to CASSPPGGLAAEQYF.

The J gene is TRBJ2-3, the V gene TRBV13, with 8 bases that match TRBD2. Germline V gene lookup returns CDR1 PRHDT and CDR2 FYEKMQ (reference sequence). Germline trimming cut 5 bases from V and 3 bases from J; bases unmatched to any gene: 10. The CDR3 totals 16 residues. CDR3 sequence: CASSLRGGLRTDTQYF. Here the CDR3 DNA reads TGTGCCAGCAGCCTACGGGGGGGTTTAAGGACAGATACGCAGTATTTT.

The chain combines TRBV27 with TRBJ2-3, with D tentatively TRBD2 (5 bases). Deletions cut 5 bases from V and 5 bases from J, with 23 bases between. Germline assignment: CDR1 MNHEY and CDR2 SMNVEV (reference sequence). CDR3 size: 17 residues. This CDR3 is CASSLRASSVCGDTQYF. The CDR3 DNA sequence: TGTGCCAGCAGTCTACGGGCTAGCTCCGTTTGTGGAGATACGCAGTATTTT.

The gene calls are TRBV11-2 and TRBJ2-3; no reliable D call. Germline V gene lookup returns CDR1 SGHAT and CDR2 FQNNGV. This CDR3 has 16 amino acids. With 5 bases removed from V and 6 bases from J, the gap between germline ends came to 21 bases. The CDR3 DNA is TGTGCCAGCAGCCCCCTCAGTAATCGATTACGGGATACGCAGTATTTT. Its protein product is CASSPLSNRLRDTQYF.

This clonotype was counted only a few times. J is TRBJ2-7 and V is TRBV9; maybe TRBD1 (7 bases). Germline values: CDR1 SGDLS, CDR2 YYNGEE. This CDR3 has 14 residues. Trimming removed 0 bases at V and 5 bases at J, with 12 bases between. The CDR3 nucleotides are TGTGCCAGCAGCGTAGGTGGAGGGGGCGACGAGCAGTACTTC. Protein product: CASSVGGGGDEQYF.

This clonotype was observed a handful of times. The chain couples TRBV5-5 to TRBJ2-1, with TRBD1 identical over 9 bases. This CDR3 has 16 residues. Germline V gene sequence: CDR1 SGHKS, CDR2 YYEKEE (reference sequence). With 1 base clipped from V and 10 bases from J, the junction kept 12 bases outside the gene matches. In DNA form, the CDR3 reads TGTGCCAGCAGCTTGCCAGGGGACAGGGCAGACCACGAGCAGTTCTTC. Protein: CASSLPGDRADHEQFF.

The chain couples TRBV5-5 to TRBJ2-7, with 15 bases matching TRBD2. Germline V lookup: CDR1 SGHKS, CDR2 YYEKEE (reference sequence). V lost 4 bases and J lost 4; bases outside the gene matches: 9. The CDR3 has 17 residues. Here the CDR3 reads CASSLSGLAGGAYEQYF. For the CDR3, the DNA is TGTGCCAGCAGCCTATCCGGACTAGCGGGAGGGGCATACGAGCAGTACTTC.

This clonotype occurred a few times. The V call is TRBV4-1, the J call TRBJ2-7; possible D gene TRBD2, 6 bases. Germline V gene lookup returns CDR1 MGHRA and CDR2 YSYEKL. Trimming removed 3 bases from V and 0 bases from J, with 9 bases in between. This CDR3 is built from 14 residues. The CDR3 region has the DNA TGCGCCAGCAGCCAGGCGGGGTACTCCTACGAGCAGTACTTC. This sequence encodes CASSQAGYSYEQYF.

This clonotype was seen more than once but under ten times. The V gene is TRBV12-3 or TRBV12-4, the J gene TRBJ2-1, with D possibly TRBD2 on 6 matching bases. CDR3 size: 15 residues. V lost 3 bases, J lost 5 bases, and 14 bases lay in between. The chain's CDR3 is CASSFLGVADNEQFF. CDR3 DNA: TGTGCCAGCAGTTTCCTTGGGGTAGCGGACAATGAGCAGTTCTTC.

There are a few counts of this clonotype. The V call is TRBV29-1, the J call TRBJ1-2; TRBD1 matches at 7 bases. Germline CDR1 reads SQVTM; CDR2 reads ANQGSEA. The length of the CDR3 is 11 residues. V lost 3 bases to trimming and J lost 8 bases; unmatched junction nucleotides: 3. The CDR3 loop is CSVERDSGYTF. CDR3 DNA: TGCAGCGTTGAGAGGGACAGCGGCTACACCTTC.

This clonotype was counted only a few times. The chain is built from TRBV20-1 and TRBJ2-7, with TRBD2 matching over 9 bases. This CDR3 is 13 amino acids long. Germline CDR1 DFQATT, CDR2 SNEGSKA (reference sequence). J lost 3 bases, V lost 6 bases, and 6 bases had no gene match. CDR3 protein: CSARWTSDYEQYF. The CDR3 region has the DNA TGCAGTGCCCGTTGGACTAGCGACTACGAGCAGTACTTC.

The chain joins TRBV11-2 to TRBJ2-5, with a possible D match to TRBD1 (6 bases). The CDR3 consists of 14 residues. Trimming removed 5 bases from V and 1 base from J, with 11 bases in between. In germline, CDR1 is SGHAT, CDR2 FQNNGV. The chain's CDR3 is CASSPGHLQETQYF. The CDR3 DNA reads TGTGCCAGCAGCCCGGGACACCTCCAAGAGACCCAGTACTTC.

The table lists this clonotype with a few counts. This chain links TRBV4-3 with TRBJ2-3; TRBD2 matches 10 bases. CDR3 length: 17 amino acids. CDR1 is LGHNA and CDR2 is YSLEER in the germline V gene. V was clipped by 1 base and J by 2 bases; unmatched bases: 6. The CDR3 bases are TGCGCCAGCAGCCAAGGCGGGACTAGCGACCTCACAGATACGCAGTATTTT. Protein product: CASSQGGTSDLTDTQYF.